These 10 T cell receptor beta chains were sequenced from one sample in a study of vaccination effects on CD4 cells after COVID-19 (dated by TCRdb to the early 2020s). Libraries were prepared through the immunoSEQ multiplex PCR assay. Drawn from immuneACCESS, this table holds only the in-frame rearrangements with V and J called that TCRdb kept. Clones are partly lost; checked studies trace under half to an unresolved V gene and leave the rest unexplained. This sample has more than 20,000 clones in its table, and approximately 69% of those were observed once. Roughly 3.3% of the sample goes to the ten largest clones. In the ViraFEST assay, PBMC were stimulated with viral peptide pools, and antigen-specific CD4+ T cell clonotypes were then identified by expansion using TCR sequencing. After about 9 days of culture, CD4+ T cells were isolated with the EasySep CD4+ T cell isolation kit. Negative nucleocapsid antibody results before and after vaccination confirmed that the healthy vaccine recipients had no prior SARS-CoV-2 infection.

Their recognized antigens are unknown. Sequencing was performed on CD4+ T cells from PBMCs cultured with SARS-CoV-2 spike peptides, taken before COVID-19 vaccination. Read against the paper, the sample's cell subset or site label means: SARS-CoV-2 spike overlapping peptide pool stimulation. The receptors come from a human donor who received a COVID-19 vaccine.

The rearrangement joins TRBV21-1 to TRBJ1-2. TRBV21-1 has pseudogene status. This CDR3 has 17 residues. CDR3: CASSKVVELQKQYGYTF. CDR3 bases: TGTGCCAGCAGCAAAGTGGTGGAGCTTCAGAAGCAGTATGGCTACACCTTC.

The genes are TRBV2 and TRBJ1-2; D perhaps matches TRBD1 (6 bases). V lost 4 bases and J lost 8, with 11 bases in between. The CDR3 spans 12 residues. Germline CDR1 and CDR2: SNHLY and FYNNEI. DNA of the CDR3: TGTGCCAGCAGTGCGGGGGGCGGCGGCTACACCTTC. This codes for CASSAGGGGYTF.

The gene calls are TRBV6-5 and TRBJ2-7; TRBD1 might be the D (5 bases). V was shortened by 8 bases and J by 4 bases, with 21 bases between the two germline ends. CDR3 length: 15 amino acids. Germline lookup yields CDR1 MNHEY and CDR2 SVGAGI. The CDR3 DNA reads as TGTGCCAGCTTCCTCCAAGGGGATAAGGTTTACGAGCAGTACTTC. As protein: CASFLQGDKVYEQYF.

This clone was seen a handful of times. The V gene is TRBV7-8, the J gene TRBJ1-5; perhaps TRBD1 as D (6 bases). The CDR3 has 15 amino acids. CDR1 and CDR2 from the germline V gene are SGHVS and FQNEAQ. Trimming cost V 5 bases and J 4 bases, with 15 bases left between them. The CDR3 loop is CASSPGASFNQPQHF. The CDR3 DNA reads as TGTGCCAGCAGCCCAGGGGCCAGTTTTAATCAGCCCCAGCATTTT. Using reference TRBV7-8 and TRBJ1-5 for the parts outside the CDR3, the full variable domain is GAGVSQSPRYKVAKRGQDVALRCDPISGHVSLFWYQQALGQGPEFLTYFQNEAQLDKSGLPSDRFFAERPEGSVSTLKIQRTQQEDSAVYLCASSPGASFNQPQHFGDGTRLSIL.

The chain employs TRBV7-9 and TRBJ2-1; 13 bases fit TRBD2. The V segment lost 0 bases and the J segment 9 bases; nucleotides outside the gene matches: 8. This CDR3 is built from 17 residues. CDR1 SEHNR and CDR2 FQNEAQ come from the germline V gene (reference sequence). The CDR3 is CASSLAQGLAGVLEQFF. The CDR3 nucleotides are TGTGCCAGCAGCTTAGCGCAAGGACTAGCGGGAGTTCTTGAGCAGTTCTTC. Supplemented by reference TRBV7-9 and TRBJ2-1, the full variable domain reads DTGVSQNPRHKITKRGQNVTFRCDPISEHNRLYWYRQTLGQGPEFLTYFQNEAQLEKSRLLSDRFSAERPKGSFSTLEIQRTEQGDSAMYLCASSLAQGLAGVLEQFFGPGTRLTVL.

This clone has a single count. The chain employs TRBV27 and TRBJ1-2; TRBD1 agrees at 10 bases. CDR1 and CDR2 (germline): MNHEY, SMNVEV (reference sequence). The trim removed 6 bases at V and 2 bases at J, leaving 9 bases unmatched. The CDR3 consists of 16 residues. CDR3: CASSQHDRGRNYGYTF. The CDR3 nucleotides are TGTGCCAGCAGCCAACACGACAGGGGGCGGAACTATGGCTACACCTTC.

The rearrangement links TRBV3-1 (or the pseudogene TRBV3-2) to TRBJ2-7, with D unclear. The germline V gene encodes CDR1 LGHDT and CDR2 YNNKEL (reference sequence). V was trimmed by 2 bases and J by 1 base, leaving 12 bases between them. The CDR3 loop spans 15 amino acids. The CDR3 loop is CASSQIPQNSYEQYF. The CDR3 DNA sequence: TGTGCCAGCAGCCAAATCCCACAGAATTCCTACGAGCAGTACTTC.

CDR3 protein: CASSSLAGVTSYEQYF. CDR3 DNA sequence: TGTGCCAGCAGCTCGCTAGCGGGAGTTACCTCTTACGAGCAGTACTTC. This chain links TRBV11-2 with TRBJ2-7; 10 positions match TRBD2. Trimming removed 4 bases from V and 4 bases from J; junction bases left unmatched: 10. The CDR3 has 16 residues. Germline-derived CDR1 and CDR2 are SGHAT and FQNNGV.

The rearrangement joins TRBV7-9 to TRBJ1-2; 8 bases match TRBD1. Germline-derived CDR1 and CDR2 are SEHNR and FQNEAQ (reference sequence). The length of the CDR3 is 14 residues. Trimming removed 3 bases from V and 2 bases from J; junction bases left unmatched: 2. The CDR3 DNA follows: TGTGCCAGCAGCTTTACAGGGGGGAACTATGGCTACACCTTC. Its protein product is CASSFTGGNYGYTF. Combining the CDR3 with reference TRBV7-9 and TRBJ1-2 gives the whole variable domain DTGVSQNPRHKITKRGQNVTFRCDPISEHNRLYWYRQTLGQGPEFLTYFQNEAQLEKSRLLSDRFSAERPKGSFSTLEIQRTEQGDSAMYLCASSFTGGNYGYTFGSGTRLTVV.

Comment on this clone: The sample has other DNA sequences that encode this CDR3 too. The rearrangement joins TRBV30 to TRBJ2-7; tentatively, D is TRBD1 (5 bases). The CDR3 extends over 12 amino acids. Per the germline V gene, CDR1 is GTSNPN and CDR2 is SVGIG (reference sequence). V lost 2 bases, J lost 0 bases, and 5 bases lay in between. The CDR3 nucleotides read TGTGCCTGGAGTAGGGGCTCCTACGAGCAGTACTTC. Translation gives CAWSRGSYEQYF.